This T cell receptor (beta chain) was recorded in a study of T cell repertoires in cytomegalovirus infection. Across the study: Both recently identified HLA-C-restricted and well-studied HLA-B-restricted CMV epitopes were used in the study. TCR beta signatures that were public indicated CMV infection and matching HLA type.

The CDR3 is made up of 16 amino acids. Germline-derived CDR1 and CDR2 are SNHLY and FYNNEI. V lost 6 bases, J lost 5 bases, and 10 bases stayed unmatched. Broader study findings: The study found HLA-C-restricted CMV-specific TCR beta clonotypes dominating the ex vivo response. The study identified carriers of CMV plus the relevant HLA from cumulative public TCR beta family frequency.

This clonotype occurred a few times. What it binds is unknown. TCRdb analysed the reads with MiXCR anew, one entry per CDR3 protein. The sample lists 550,000 to 850,000 distinct CDR3 sequences, roughly 30% occurring once. The TCR sequence derives from a human donor in good health (CMV status not recorded). Some clones in this sample may be carry-over from other donors' samples. The sample in question was cultured PBMCs, obtained from culture after CMV antigen stimulation. The J gene is TRBJ2-5, the V gene TRBV2; 12 positions match TRBD2. The CDR3 protein is CASSAALAGGVETQYF. CDR3 nucleotides: TGTGCCAGCAGCGCCGCGCTAGCGGGGGGGGTGGAGACCCAGTACTTC.